The entry below gives a single T cell receptor (beta chain) sequence along with its context. The CDR3 has 13 residues. V lost 3 bases and J 5 bases, leaving 10 bases between the germline ends. The germline CDR1 and CDR2 sequences are SGHTA and FQGTGA. The data stem from a study of blood T cells in healthy people across ages. The authors ran a second PCR of 7 to 11 cycles using a sample-barcoded 5' primer and a J-beta primer mix. TCRdb reprocessed the 5' RACE reads via MiXCR and lists one record per CDR3 protein. The sample records 540,000 or so distinct CDR3 sequences, 25% to 30% being singletons. The rearrangement joins TRBV7-3 to TRBJ2-5, with D hard to call. The receptor comes from a woman aged 70-85 years in good health. The sample comprised blood. In DNA form, the CDR3 reads TGTGCCAGCAGCTTGATGACAAAGGAGACCCAGTACTTC. It is translated as CASSLMTKETQYF.